The 7 T cell receptor beta chains presented below share a single source sample, sequenced in a study of blood T cells in healthy people across ages. Through a sample-barcoded 5' primer and a J-beta primer mix, a second PCR was run for 7 to 11 cycles. TCRdb independently ran MiXCR on the 5' RACE reads; one entry per CDR3 protein. The sample yields just under 900,000 distinct CDR3 sequences, 29% seen once. Sequencing was performed on blood. The receptors originated from a woman aged 80 or older in good health.

The chain links TRBV6-6 to TRBJ2-1; D tentatively fits TRBD1 or TRBD2 (5 bases each). The germline V and J ends were trimmed by 5 bases and 5 bases, with 10 bases remaining between them. This CDR3 contains 13 residues. The germline V gene has CDR1 MNHNY and CDR2 SVGAGI (reference sequence). DNA of the CDR3: TGTGCCAGCAGTGCCCGGGACCACAATGAGCAGTTCTTC. Its translation: CASSARDHNEQFF.

In this sample, this clonotype turned up a few times. A read error may produce the germline difference seen at one junction end. This CDR3 reads CASSPDSSTDAQYF. The CDR3 DNA is TGTGCCAGCAGCCCGGACAGTAGCACAGATGCGCAGTATTTT. The chain is built from TRBV4-2 and TRBJ2-3; a weak D match, TRBD1 (6 bases). Germline lookup yields CDR1 LGHNA and CDR2 YNFKEQ. This CDR3 spans 14 amino acids.

This clonotype was counted at least ten times. The chain employs TRBV6-2 or TRBV6-3 and TRBJ2-3, with 8 bases identical to TRBD1. Germline lookup yields CDR1 MNHEY and CDR2 SVGEGT. The CDR3 sequence is 18 residues long. The V segment lost 2 bases and the J segment 3 bases; nucleotides outside the gene matches: 13. The CDR3 DNA reads as TGTGCCAGCAGTTACGCGGATGTTACAGGGGGTACAACAGATACGCAGTATTTT. Its translation is CASSYADVTGGTTDTQYF.

This sequence joins TRBV11-1 and TRBJ1-6; 9 nucleotides agree with TRBD1. The CDR3 consists of 15 residues. The junction had 4 bases not matched to a gene; V was cut back by 1 base and J by 9 bases. The germline V gene encodes CDR1 SGHAT and CDR2 FQDESV (reference sequence). The CDR3 DNA follows: TGTGCCAGCAGCTTAGATGGGACAGGGATTTCACCCCTCCACTTT. It translates to CASSLDGTGISPLHF.

This clonotype occurred many times. The gene calls are TRBV3-1 and TRBJ2-7; 11 nucleotides line up with TRBD2. The V segment lost 2 bases and the J segment 2 bases; nucleotides outside the gene matches: 2. The length of the CDR3 is 15 residues. CDR1 LGHDT and CDR2 YNNKEL come from the germline V gene (reference sequence). The CDR3 DNA reads as TGTGCCAGCAGCCAAATAGCGGGGGGGACCTACGAGCAGTACTTC. Its translation: CASSQIAGGTYEQYF.

At least ten counts were recorded for this clonotype. The V call is TRBV6-5, the J call TRBJ2-4; 7 bases align to TRBD1. Germline-derived CDR1 and CDR2 are MNHEY and SVGAGI. J lost 14 bases, V lost 0 bases, and 13 bases had no gene match. The CDR3 is 15 amino acids. The CDR3 DNA reads TGTGCCAGCAGTTACTCGCGAGACAGGGTCCATAGGGAGTACTTC. Translating it yields CASSYSRDRVHREYF.

The chain's CDR3 is CASSSRTSLGTSKDTQYF. CDR3 DNA sequence: TGTGCCAGCAGTTCACGGACATCCCTCGGGACTAGTAAGGATACGCAGTATTTT. The chain recombines TRBV27 with TRBJ2-3; 8 nucleotides match TRBD2. CDR1 and CDR2 from the germline V gene are MNHEY and SMNVEV (reference sequence). V was pared by 4 bases and J by 6 bases, with 18 bases of the junction left unmatched. There are 18 residues in the CDR3.